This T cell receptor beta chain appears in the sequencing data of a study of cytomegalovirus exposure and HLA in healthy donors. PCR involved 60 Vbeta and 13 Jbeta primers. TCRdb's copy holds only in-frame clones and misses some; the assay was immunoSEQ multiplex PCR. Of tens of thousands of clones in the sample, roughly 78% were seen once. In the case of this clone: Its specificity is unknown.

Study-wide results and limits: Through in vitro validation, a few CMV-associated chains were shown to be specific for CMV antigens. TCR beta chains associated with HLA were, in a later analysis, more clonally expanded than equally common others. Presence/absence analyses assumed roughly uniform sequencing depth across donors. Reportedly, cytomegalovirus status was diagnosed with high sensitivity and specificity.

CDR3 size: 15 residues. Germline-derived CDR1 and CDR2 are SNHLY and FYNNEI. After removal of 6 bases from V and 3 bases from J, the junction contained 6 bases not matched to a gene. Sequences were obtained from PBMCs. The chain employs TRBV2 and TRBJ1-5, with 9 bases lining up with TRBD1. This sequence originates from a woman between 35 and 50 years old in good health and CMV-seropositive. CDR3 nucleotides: TGTGCCAGCAGCCAAAGGGACAGGGCCAATCAGCCCCAGCATTTT. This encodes CASSQRDRANQPQHF.